The TCR beta chain described here comes from a study of blood T cells in healthy people across ages. About the study: Template switching caught about one barcoded beta molecule for each two T cells. General study findings and limits: TCR beta diversity was tightly associated with the proportion of naive T cells.

This CDR3 is 14 amino acids long. The germline V gene has CDR1 LGHNA and CDR2 YSLEER. Trimming shortened V by 5 bases and J by 5 bases, and 15 bases separated the two germline ends. This clonotype came up a few times. Its cognate antigen is unknown. Extraction of total RNA produced a minimum of 6 micrograms from each sample. PCR was performed a second time for about 7 to 11 cycles using a sample-barcoded 5' primer and a J-beta primer mix. Each of the cDNA molecules was tagged by a template-switch adaptor with 12 random nucleotides. TCRdb passed the 5' RACE reads through MiXCR, listing each CDR3 protein once. Of about 1.1 million distinct CDR3 sequences detected, less than 45% appear once; the ten largest clones hold about 12%.

Sample: blood. The sequence was obtained from a man between 18 and 29 years old in good health. J is TRBJ1-2 and V is TRBV4-3; no definite D call. DNA for the CDR3: TGCGCCAGCAGCAACCGGCGGGGTAATTATGGCTACACCTTC. Amino acid sequence: CASSNRRGNYGYTF.